This T cell receptor (beta chain) was identified during a study of T cell changes during pregnancy in multiple sclerosis (dated by TCRdb to between 2018 and 2021). Context from the whole study: Changes in the T cell repertoire over the course of pregnancy were examined in this study in women with multiple sclerosis.

This clone was found a few times. Which antigen it targets is not known. No much larger clonotype is one base removed from it; base qualities were not supplied. Library construction relied on the immunoSEQ multiplex PCR assay. The clones in this table, taken by TCRdb from immuneACCESS, are in-frame only. Not every clone is retained; where verified, under half of the shortfall comes from an unresolved V gene, and the cause of the rest is unknown. This sample comprises about 59,000 clones, around 90% of them detected only once. 1.3% of the sample comes from the top ten. CDR1 and CDR2, per the germline V gene, are MNHEY and SVGAGI. There are 13 amino acids in the CDR3, from cysteine to phenylalanine inclusive. Only the CDR3 region is kept as DNA, spanning 39 bases read in frame from base 1. The germline ends are 12 bases apart after V is trimmed by 6 bases and J by 3 bases.

The sequenced sample was peripheral blood, obtained in the second trimester of pregnancy. This sequence uses TRBV6-5 and TRBJ2-7; TRBD1 is perhaps the D gene, given 5 matching bases. The sequence came from a female donor with multiple sclerosis, enrolled in a pregnancy study. In nucleotide form, the sequence is TGTGCCAGCAGCCCAGGACAAGTCTACGAGCAGTACTTC. The resulting protein is CASSPGQVYEQYF.